This T cell receptor (beta chain) was identified during a study of T cell changes during pregnancy in multiple sclerosis. Germline assignment: CDR1 MDHEN and CDR2 SYDVKM. V lost 6 bases, J lost 3 bases, and 4 bases lay in between. This CDR3 comprises 11 residues. Produced via immunoSEQ multiplex PCR; TCRdb's table is partial and in-frame only. The sample carries about 80,000 clones, about 90% recorded once. Sequenced material: peripheral blood, taken before pregnancy. The chain carries TRBV28 and TRBJ2-3; D unclear. The clonotype was recovered from a female donor with multiple sclerosis, enrolled in a pregnancy study. In nucleotides, the CDR3 is TGTGCCAGCAGCCGTACAGATACGCAGTATTTT. Translating gives CASSRTDTQYF.